This is a list of T cell receptor beta chains from one sample in a study of T cells in Graves' hyperthyroidism and ophthalmopathy. Using its own MiXCR run on the multiplex PCR reads, TCRdb lists one record per CDR3 protein. The sample has around 500,000 distinct CDR3 sequences; about 16% are singletons. Sequenced sample: blood. These receptors came from a woman aged 25-40 years with Graves' ophthalmopathy. Both conserved end residues are part of each CDR3. A D gene is named only where the DNA matches it firmly. Clone size appears in some rows only: once, few, many, or a class for an expanded clone.

TRBJ1-2 | many | . | TRBV7-2 | TGTGCCAGCAGCTTAGATTCGGTTAACTATGGCTACACCTTC | CASSLDSVNYGYTF
TRBJ2-5 | few | . | TRBV10-3 | TGTGCCATCGGAGAGGAGACCCAGTACTTC | CAIGEETQYF
TRBJ1-1 | many | . | TRBV28 | TGTGCCAGTCCGGGACCCATGAACACTGAAGCTTTCTTT | CASPGPMNTEAFF
TRBJ1-3 | many | . | TRBV6-1 | TGTGCCAGCAGTGAAGCGGGGGAGATCTCTGGAAACACCATATATTTT | CASSEAGEISGNTIYF
TRBJ2-7 | few | . | TRBV9 | TGTGCCAGCAGCATAAGTGGAACCTCCTACGAGCAGTACTTC | CASSISGTSYEQYF
TRBJ2-3 | many | . | TRBV3-1 | TGTGCCAGCAGCCAAGTTTGGAGGTCCACAGATACGCAGTATTTT | CASSQVWRSTDTQYF
TRBJ1-4 | few | . | TRBV7-2 | TGTGCCAGCAGCCGATACGGGGGGGGGCGTCTCCATGAAAAACTGTTTTTT | CASSRYGGGRLHEKLFF
TRBJ1-1 | many | . | TRBV9 | TGTGCCAGCAGCGCTCATAACGGGGGCGACACTGAAGCTTTCTTT | CASSAHNGGDTEAFF
TRBJ2-1 | medium-sized | . | TRBV3-1 | TGTGCCAGCAGCCAAGATCTAGGCAATGAGCAGTTCTTC | CASSQDLGNEQFF
TRBJ1-5 | few | . | TRBV28 | TGTGCCAGCAGCCATGCTCGGCCCCAGCATTTT | CASSHARPQHF
TRBJ1-5 | once | . | TRBV9 | TGTGCCAGCAGCCCCGGCGGGAGTGTACTTCTAGAAAGCAATCAGCCCCAGCATTTT | CASSPGGSVLLESNQPQHF
TRBJ2-3 | many | . | TRBV20-1 | TGCAGTGCTAGAGAGCCCTCGTGGGATACGCAGTATTTT | CSAREPSWDTQYF
TRBJ2-7 | . | . | TRBV28 | TGTGCCAGCAGTACGGAGAATCCCAGCGAGCAGTACTTC | CASSTENPSEQYF
TRBJ2-3 | . | TRBD2 | TRBV7-6 | TGTGCCAGCAGCTCCCTGGGGACTAGCGGGGCTAGCACAGATACGCAGTATTTT | CASSSLGTSGASTDTQYF
TRBJ2-5 | many | . | TRBV30 | TGTGCCTGGAGTGTTTTGGCGATGCAGACCCAGTACTTC | CAWSVLAMQTQYF
TRBJ2-1 | many | . | TRBV4-1 | TGCGCCAGCAGCCAAGCCGACGGCATGGGAGCGGACAATGAGCAGTTCTTC | CASSQADGMGADNEQFF
TRBJ1-1 | . | . | TRBV6-2/TRBV6-3 | TGTGCCAGCAGTACCTGGAGAGTGGATGAAGCTTTCTTT | CASSTWRVDEAFF
TRBJ1-2 | few | . | TRBV20-1 | TGCAGTGCTCGACCTACCGGGACAATGGCCTATGGCTACACCTTC | CSARPTGTMAYGYTF